Below are 31 T cell receptor beta chains sequenced from a single sample in a study of blood T cells in healthy people across ages. Together with a sample-barcoded 5' primer, a J-beta primer mix was included in a second PCR lasting 7 to 11 cycles. MiXCR, run by TCRdb on the 5' RACE reads, gives a single entry per CDR3 protein. The sample has 850,000 to 1,000,000 distinct CDR3 sequences, 51% seen once; the top ten hold 20% to 25%. The sequenced sample consisted of blood. These receptor sequences come from an older woman in good health.

The V gene is TRBV30, the J gene TRBJ2-1; no reliable D call. The germline gives CDR1 GTSNPN, CDR2 SVGIG (reference sequence). This CDR3 is 13 amino acids long. Trimming stripped 0 bases from V and 4 bases from J, with 7 bases between. The CDR3 here is CAWSVGVYNEQFF. Here the CDR3 DNA reads TGTGCCTGGAGTGTTGGGGTGTACAATGAGCAGTTCTTC. The full variable domain, rest sourced from reference TRBV30 and TRBJ2-1, is SQTIHQWPATLVQPVGSPLSLECTVEGTSNPNLYWYRQAAGRGLQLLFYSVGIGQISSEVPQNLSASRPQDRQFILSSKKLLLSDSGFYLCAWSVGVYNEQFFGPGTRLTVL.

The rearrangement joins TRBV29-1 to TRBJ2-6; D remains unclear. This CDR3 has 14 residues. Germline V gives CDR1 SQVTM, CDR2 ANQGSEA. The V and J ends lost 5 bases and 1 base respectively, with 9 bases between them. The CDR3 DNA is TGCAGCGTTACTTGGCAGTCTGGGGCCAACGTCCTGACTTTC. Its protein is CSVTWQSGANVLTF.

The rearrangement uses TRBV30 and TRBJ2-3; 7 positions match TRBD2. This CDR3 region has 13 residues. The ends lost 4 bases at V and 3 bases at J; junction bases unmatched: 4. Looked up from germline, CDR1 is GTSNPN and CDR2 is SVGIG (reference sequence). The CDR3: CAWKAGRTDTQYF. CDR3 DNA sequence: TGTGCCTGGAAAGCGGGAAGGACAGATACGCAGTATTTT.

This clonotype was recorded many times. This chain joins TRBV27 and TRBJ2-7; the match to TRBD2 covers 8 bases. V lost 6 bases to trimming and J lost 0 bases; unmatched junction nucleotides: 7. In germline, CDR1 is MNHEY, CDR2 SMNVEV (reference sequence). This CDR3 is built from 15 residues. The CDR3 spells CASSSWGTSSYEQYF. The CDR3 DNA follows: TGTGCCAGCAGCTCATGGGGGACTAGCTCCTACGAGCAGTACTTC.

V is TRBV28 and J is TRBJ2-7; D might be TRBD1 (6 bases). Germline CDR1 and CDR2: MDHEN and SYDVKM. The ends were cut back, 5 bases at V and 3 bases at J, with 11 bases in the middle. The CDR3 runs to 13 residues. The CDR3 reads CASSVVGGYEQYF. For the CDR3, the DNA is TGTGCCAGCAGTGTGGTAGGGGGCTACGAGCAGTACTTC.

This chain uses TRBV2 with TRBJ2-1; TRBD1 matches at 9 bases. With the DNA end fitting TRBJ2-7 better, the J assignment may be wrong. The germline V gene has CDR1 SNHLY and CDR2 FYNNEI. The CDR3 runs 16 residues. The CDR3 sequence: CASRKTGQGSYNEQYF. CDR3 coding DNA: TGTGCCAGCAGGAAAACGGGACAGGGTTCTTACAATGAGCAGTACTTC.

There are a few counts of this clonotype. V usage is TRBV7-9 and J usage is TRBJ2-4, with D uncertain. In germline, CDR1 is SEHNR, CDR2 FQNEAQ (reference sequence). This CDR3 is 14 amino acids long. The V and J ends lost 7 bases and 0 bases respectively, with 10 bases between them. CDR3 sequence: CASTFGLAKNIQYF. CDR3 nucleotide sequence: TGTGCCAGCACCTTTGGCCTAGCCAAAAACATTCAGTACTTC.

The chain uses TRBV20-1 and TRBJ2-6, with a tentative D call TRBD1 (6 bases). The CDR3 spans 14 residues. CDR1 DFQATT and CDR2 SNEGSKA come from the germline V gene (reference sequence). Trimming cost V 3 bases and J 4 bases, with 10 bases left between them. CDR3 loop: CSASAGVGANVLTF. DNA of the CDR3: TGCAGTGCTAGTGCAGGGGTCGGGGCCAACGTCCTGACTTTC.

This chain joins TRBV7-3 and TRBJ2-3; a possible D gene is TRBD2 (6 bases). From germline, CDR1 is SGHTA and CDR2 FQGTGA. The CDR3 runs to 15 residues. V lost 5 bases, J lost 4 bases, and 16 bases lay in between. CDR3 loop: CASSRDSEPSDTQYF. For the CDR3, the DNA is TGTGCCAGCAGCCGGGACTCCGAGCCCTCAGATACGCAGTATTTT.

This clonotype showed up just a few times. The chain recombines TRBV18 with TRBJ2-7; D ambiguous. Per the germline V gene, CDR1 is KGHSH and CDR2 is LQKENI. CDR3 length equals 14 residues. Trimming removed 2 bases at V and 0 bases at J, with 8 bases between. In DNA form, the CDR3 reads TGTGCCAGCTCACCAGATAAGGACTCCTACGAGCAGTACTTC. Translating gives CASSPDKDSYEQYF. Full variable domain (outside the CDR3, taken from reference TRBV18 and TRBJ2-7): NAGVMQNPRHLVRRRGQEARLRCSPMKGHSHVYWYRQLPEEGLKFMVYLQKENIIDESGMPKERFSAEFPKEGPSILRIQQVVRGDSAAYFCASSPDKDSYEQYFGPGTRLTVT.

The chain employs TRBV4-2 and TRBJ2-1; D remains ambiguous. The V gene's germline CDR1 is LGHNA and CDR2 YNFKEQ. The V end lost 4 bases, the J end lost 5 bases, and 18 bases lay between the germline ends. The CDR3 sequence is 16 residues long. CDR3 loop: CASSLRGEGKHNEQFF. CDR3 in DNA: TGTGCCAGCAGCCTCCGTGGGGAAGGGAAACACAATGAGCAGTTCTTC.

The genes are TRBV20-1 and TRBJ2-7; D is perhaps TRBD2 (5 bases). Germline V lookup: CDR1 DFQATT, CDR2 SNEGSKA (reference sequence). V lost 4 bases to trimming and J lost 2 bases, with 15 bases between them. The CDR3 is 14 residues long. The CDR3: CSANSGGSAYEQYF. The CDR3, as DNA: TGCAGTGCTAACTCGGGCGGGTCAGCCTACGAGCAGTACTTC.

A few counts support this clonotype. The rearrangement links TRBV11-2 to TRBJ2-1, with 10 positions matching TRBD1. CDR1 SGHAT and CDR2 FQNNGV come from the germline V gene. The CDR3 contains 16 residues. J was trimmed by 4 bases and V by 5 bases; bases with no gene match: 8. The DNA of the CDR3 is TGTGCCAGCAGCCAGACGGGACAGGGGCTATACAATGAGCAGTTCTTC. As protein: CASSQTGQGLYNEQFF.

V is TRBV29-1 and J is TRBJ2-3; D is tentatively TRBD1 or TRBD2 (5 bases each). Germline-derived CDR1 and CDR2 are SQVTM and ANQGSEA. V shed 4 bases and J shed 0 bases, with 11 bases lying between them. The CDR3 spans 14 residues. The CDR3 coding sequence is TGCAGCGTTGTGGGGGTGACGAGCACAGATACGCAGTATTTT. Residues: CSVVGVTSTDTQYF.

This clonotype is a singleton in its sample. The chain combines TRBV7-9 with TRBJ2-5, with a possible D match to TRBD1 (7 bases). Looked up from germline, CDR1 is SEHNR and CDR2 is FQNEAQ (reference sequence). V was shortened by 5 bases and J by 6 bases, with 19 bases between the two germline ends. The CDR3 extends over 15 amino acids. CDR3 sequence: CASSTTTGAGKTQYF. DNA for the CDR3: TGTGCCAGCAGCACCACTACAGGGGCGGGGAAGACCCAGTACTTC.

This chain links TRBV14 with TRBJ2-3; tentatively, D is TRBD1 (5 bases). The V end lost 6 bases, the J end lost 3 bases, and 13 bases lay between the germline ends. The germline CDR1 and CDR2 sequences are SGHDN and FVKESK. This CDR3 contains 14 residues. The CDR3 protein is CASSRRVGTDTQYF. DNA of the CDR3: TGTGCCAGCAGTCGCAGGGTCGGGACAGATACGCAGTATTTT.

The chain employs TRBV5-6 and TRBJ2-5; 11 nucleotides agree with TRBD2. After removal of 1 base from V and 2 bases from J, the junction contained 7 bases not matched to a gene. CDR3 length: 17 residues. CDR1 is SGHDT, CDR2 YYEEEE, per germline. In DNA, the CDR3 is TGTGCCAGCAGCTTGTGGGTAGCGGGAGGGGTACAAGAGACCCAGTACTTC. Protein sequence: CASSLWVAGGVQETQYF.

J is TRBJ2-7 and V is TRBV14, with TRBD2 matching over 8 bases. CDR1 SGHDN and CDR2 FVKESK come from the germline V gene. V trimming: 4 bases; J trimming: 6 bases; junction bases outside the gene matches: 11. The CDR3 loop spans 15 amino acids. The CDR3 here is CASSPRDSGALEQYF. The CDR3 nucleotides read TGTGCCAGCAGCCCCCGGGATAGCGGGGCCCTCGAGCAGTACTTC. Full variable domain (rest looked up from reference TRBV14 and TRBJ2-7): EAGVTQFPSHSVIEKGQTVTLRCDPISGHDNLYWYRRVMGKEIKFLLHFVKESKQDESGMPNNRFLAERTGGTYSTLKVQPAELEDSGVYFCASSPRDSGALEQYFGPGTRLTVT.

V gene TRBV6-1 combines with J gene TRBJ2-7, with D tentatively TRBD1 or TRBD2 (5 bases each). V dropped 0 bases and J dropped 4 bases, with 13 bases sitting between them. Germline loops: CDR1 MNHNS, CDR2 SASEGT. CDR3 length: 15 amino acids. The CDR3 reads CASSEAGVREYEQYF. CDR3 in DNA: TGTGCCAGCAGTGAAGCGGGGGTTCGGGAATACGAGCAGTACTTC.

This clonotype was counted between two and nine times. V usage is TRBV6-5 and J usage is TRBJ1-6; no clear D. This CDR3 is built from 12 residues. Germline lookup yields CDR1 MNHEY and CDR2 SVGAGI. Trimming left V 5 bases short and J 7 bases short, with 6 bases between. CDR3 nucleotide sequence: TGTGCCAGCAGTCAAGGGAATTCACCCCTCCACTTT. Residues: CASSQGNSPLHF.

This clonotype came up a few times. The V call is TRBV29-1, the J call TRBJ2-3; the match to TRBD2 covers 9 bases. Trimming took 4 bases from V and 1 from J; bases not matched to a gene: 6. The CDR3 is 15 amino acids. Germline V lookup: CDR1 SQVTM, CDR2 ANQGSEA. The chain's CDR3 is CSVGPRTSGTDTQYF. The CDR3 DNA reads TGCAGCGTTGGCCCACGGACTAGCGGCACAGATACGCAGTATTTT.

The chain has TRBV28 and TRBJ1-6; D remains ambiguous. Looked up from germline, CDR1 is MDHEN and CDR2 is SYDVKM. The CDR3 has 15 amino acids. Trimming shortened V by 3 bases and J by 0 bases, and 6 bases separated the two germline ends. CDR3 amino acids: CASSFGSSYNSPLHF. For the CDR3, the DNA is TGTGCCAGCAGTTTTGGGAGCTCCTATAATTCACCCCTCCACTTT.

Here the CDR3 reads CASARAGRTQYF. The CDR3 DNA sequence: TGTGCCAGCGCCCGAGCGGGAAGGACGCAGTATTTT. The chain recombines TRBV3-1 with TRBJ2-3, with 7 bases lining up with TRBD2. V lost 8 bases, J lost 9 bases, and 8 bases stayed unmatched. The germline V gene encodes CDR1 LGHDT and CDR2 YNNKEL (reference sequence). This CDR3 spans 12 amino acids.

The rearrangement joins TRBV4-2 to TRBJ2-5; D unresolved. The J call could be wrong; TRBJ2-7 is a better fit for the DNA end. The CDR3 extends over 14 amino acids. Germline CDR1 and CDR2: LGHNA and YNFKEQ. The CDR3 DNA reads as TGTGCCAGCAGCCAATCCACTTGGGTCTACGAGCAGTACTTC. It translates to CASSQSTWVYEQYF.

V and J are TRBV7-8 and TRBJ2-5; D is undetermined. The J call may be faulty, since TRBJ2-7 better matches the DNA end. From germline, CDR1 is SGHVS and CDR2 FQNEAQ. The CDR3 runs to 14 residues. The CDR3 sequence is CASSFEMTSYEQYF. For the CDR3, the DNA is TGTGCCAGCAGCTTCGAGATGACTTCCTACGAGCAGTACTTC.

The rearrangement joins TRBV6-5 to TRBJ2-1; 7 nucleotides align to TRBD1. V dropped 5 bases and J dropped 5; count of bases not matched to a gene: 3. There are 13 residues in the CDR3. Germline lookup yields CDR1 MNHEY and CDR2 SVGAGI. In DNA, the CDR3 is TGTGCCAGCAGTCCCGACAGGGACAATGAGCAGTTCTTC. This encodes CASSPDRDNEQFF.

About this clonotype itself: A junction boundary mismatches the germline segment, possibly from a read error. The V gene is TRBV7-2, the J gene TRBJ1-3; 7 positions agree with TRBD1. This CDR3 spans 16 amino acids. From germline, CDR1 is SGHTA and CDR2 FQGNSA. Here the CDR3 reads CASSIAGGYSGNTIYF. The CDR3 DNA sequence: TGTGCCAGCAGCATAGCAGGGGGTTACTCTGGAAACACCATATATTTT.

This clonotype was found a few times. This chain links TRBV18 with TRBJ1-6; D gene uncertain. The CDR3 has 13 amino acids. V lost 3 bases to trimming and J lost 7 bases, with 7 bases between them. The germline CDR1 and CDR2 sequences are KGHSH and LQKENI. CDR3 residues: CASSPGGNSPLHF. The CDR3 DNA reads as TGTGCCAGCTCACCGGGAGGCAATTCACCCCTCCACTTT.

This rearrangement joins TRBV9 to TRBJ2-1, with TRBD2 matching 10 bases. The germline CDR1 and CDR2 sequences are SGDLS and YYNGEE. V shed 8 bases and J 3 bases; nucleotides not matched to a gene: 5. The CDR3 has 14 residues. The CDR3, as DNA: TGTGCCAGTACGAGGACTAGCGGCTACAATGAGCAGTTCTTC. Amino acids: CASTRTSGYNEQFF.

The chain has TRBV15 and TRBJ2-5; 7 bases are shared with TRBD2. The ends lost 1 base at V and 5 bases at J; junction bases unmatched: 4. The CDR3 contains 14 residues. The germline V gene has CDR1 LNHNV and CDR2 YYDKDF (reference sequence). CDR3 region: CATSRGGSSETQYF. Here the CDR3 DNA reads TGTGCCACCAGCAGAGGCGGGAGTAGCGAGACCCAGTACTTC.

The table lists this clonotype with a few counts. The rearrangement joins TRBV7-9 to TRBJ1-4; TRBD1 matches 8 bases. There are 16 residues in the CDR3. Germline V gives CDR1 SEHNR, CDR2 FQNEAQ (reference sequence). Trimming cost V 5 bases and J 8 bases; bases outside gene matches: 13. CDR3 DNA: TGTGCCAGCAGCCAACCCCCAGACAGGGGAAGGGAAAAACTGTTTTTT. Protein product: CASSQPPDRGREKLFF.